This TCR beta chain was identified in a study of T cells after yellow fever vaccination. The study, taken as a whole, reports: Once the booster was given, most primary-vaccination clones reappeared, at approximately 97% for CD4 and 88% for CD8. From the bulk population, abundant clonotypes could contaminate and appear within FACS-sorted repertoires.

V was shortened by 1 base and J by 0 bases, with 7 bases between the two germline ends. The CDR3 consists of 15 residues. The germline V gene encodes CDR1 SGHRS and CDR2 YFSETQ. A 5'RACE template-switching step, the method used to make TCR cDNA, added a universal primer site and UMIs. TCRdb itself ran the 5' RACE reads through MiXCR, one entry per CDR3 protein. The repertoire has 600,000 to 750,000 distinct CDR3 sequences, about 12% of them found once; the top ten carry more than 13%. About this clonotype itself: No antigen is known for it.

The source of this sequence is a man aged 30 to 39 who received the YFV17D yellow fever vaccine. The chain couples TRBV5-1 to TRBJ2-2; D unclear. This specimen consisted of PBMCs, obtained on the day of the yellow fever booster vaccination. CDR3 protein: CASSLKGTNTGELFF. The CDR3 bases are TGCGCCAGCAGCTTGAAAGGAACGAACACCGGGGAGCTGTTTTTT. The whole variable domain, filled in from reference TRBV5-1 and TRBJ2-2, reads KAGVTQTPRYLIKTRGQQVTLSCSPISGHRSVSWYQQTPGQGLQFLFEYFSETQRNKGNFPGRFSGRQFSNSRSEMNVSTLELGDSALYLCASSLKGTNTGELFFGEGSRLTVL.